This entry concerns a single T cell receptor beta chain. The clone's antigen remains unknown. The input lacks base qualities; no much larger clone sits a single base away. The data belong to a study of cytomegalovirus exposure and HLA in healthy donors (dated by TCRdb to about 2017). Regarding the complete study: An earlier analysis of a few hundred of the donors reported about 280 Gb of sequence data and roughly 120 million unique TCR beta sequences obtained from approximately 180 million T cells. Around 300 gigabases of sequencing data and 80 million or so unique TCR sequences were included in an early release covering roughly 600 HLA-typed donors. Of the roughly 400 genotyped donors, around 81% fell in the genetic ancestry cluster associated with self-reported Caucasian donors. The aim of the study was to test whether cataloging public T cell receptors could identify signatures of past pathogen exposure. Using immunosequencing, the study profiled T cell repertoires from 666 subjects and related those repertoires to cytomegalovirus serostatus. Along with the roughly 710-subject first cohort, a separate validation cohort of roughly 110 different subjects was used. To predict cytomegalovirus infection status, the study combined high-throughput TCR immunosequencing, statistical association of individual TCRs with disease status, and machine learning. To study patterns of TCR occurrence, a later analysis re-analyzed previously published TCR beta repertoires from around 700 donors and added high-resolution HLA genotyping. Rather than drawing on any new phenotypic data, the later analysis identified candidate immune exposures from TCR beta sequences and the way those sequences occurred across donors. An earlier analysis of roughly 580 of the donors used high-throughput TCR beta sequencing to judge whether each TCR beta V gene segment behaved as functional or pseudogenic. Donor age, sex, ethnicity and CMV serostatus were collected together with the repertoire data. Genome-wide SNP genotypes for about 65% of the 666 donors were used in a later genetic analysis, which treated that subset as a discovery cohort. All discovery cohort repertoires had been generated using a single sequencing platform. Both class I and class II loci were covered by HLA typing, at four-digit resolution. The number of typed donors differed by locus: about 620-640 for A, B, C, DRB1 and DQB1; 500 to 550 for DQA1; 606 for DPA1; and approximately 450 for DPB1. Roughly five DR-DQ haplotypes were treated as single units for association and clustering because of strong linkage in the cohort. Across 398 genotyped donors of the cohort, an average of about 240,000 unique TCR beta nucleotide sequences per donor were sequenced, and about a sixth of those sequences were non-productive. Paper-wide results and their limitations: Correlated functional status among segregating V segments might be attributable to linkage disequilibrium, but an unknown experimental factor could not be ruled out. For the cohort, immune exposure information was limited to CMV serostatus. In a later genetic analysis, a missense DCLRE1C variant was associated with V-gene and J-gene trimming of TCR beta chains, and the association was replicated in an independent cohort. In vitro tests confirmed that a few of the cytomegalovirus-associated TCR beta chains recognize cytomegalovirus antigens. Strong co-occurrence of HLA alleles, especially DR and DQ, made assigning TCR associations to individual alleles difficult. The authors suggested that the approach could potentially be generalized to other disease states and immunological phenotypes. Most CMV-associated TCR beta chains appeared to be HLA-restricted in a later analysis, and the HLA associations seemed to be driven largely by CMV exposure. Most TCR sequences were seen in very few donors, while some public TCRs were found in many individuals. Sequencing depth was assumed to be roughly uniform across donors in the presence/absence analyses, though that assumption may not hold. The study listed 164 TCR beta chains as associated with cytomegalovirus. A cluster of highly shared sequence variants was judged likely to represent a technical artifact of the sequencing pipeline. According to a later analysis, TCR association rates differed among HLA loci, with DRB1 alleles showing the most associated TCRs and HLA-C alleles showing the fewest. At a false discovery rate of 0.05, a later analysis linked approximately 18,000 TCR beta sequences to specific HLA alleles. In an earlier analysis of roughly 560 of the donors, most TCR beta V segments were observed in productive rearrangements about 90% or about 30% of the time, broadly matching IMGT annotations. In both the original and validation cohorts, the classifier was reported to diagnose cytomegalovirus status with high specificity and sensitivity. A further reported finding was that TCR beta sequences accurately predicted the HLA-A and HLA-B alleles for most subjects in the first cohort. In a later genetic analysis, fewer N-insertions in productive TCRs were reported among donors in an Asian-associated ancestry cluster than the roughly 700-donor mean. Because some donors lacked HLA typing at each locus, the association tests relied only on the typed subset. Over 15 rarely observed V segments, including chromosome 9 orphons, were excluded from the earlier analysis of approximately 500 of the donors because counts were too low. A later analysis found that HLA-associated TCR beta chains were more clonally expanded and had lower generation probabilities than equally common non-associated chains. Some IMGT-functional V segments, including TRBV6-2 and TRBV6-3, could not be distinguished by the 87-base-pair reads and were therefore excluded. In this cohort, only TCR beta chains were sequenced, and detectable features were limited by the absence of alpha or paired-chain data. In a later analysis, several top co-occurrence clusters were reported to appear linked to parvovirus B19, influenza, CMV and Epstein-Barr virus.

To prepare the library, the immunoSEQ multiplex PCR assay was applied. A mixture of 60 forward primers for TCR Vbeta segments and 13 reverse primers for TCR Jbeta segments was used in the multiplex PCR. A multiplex PCR assay on genomic DNA amplified the CDR3 region of rearranged TCR beta genes. On the Illumina HiSeq System, the amplified TCR beta libraries were sequenced as 87-base-pair reads. The authors processed their data as follows. Across the 700 or so repertoires, a later analysis counted 80 million or so unique TCR beta chains, 8.5 million to 12 million of which were shared by at least two donors. Raw reads were error-corrected and collapsed into unique sequences by a nearest-neighbor algorithm in which closely related sequences were merged to remove PCR and sequencing errors. Alignment of CDR3 sequences to IMGT reference sequences was used to assign V, D and J gene segments. For a sequence to be retained, a match of at least six nucleotides was required to both a V gene segment and a J gene segment. Rearrangements were classified as productive when the CDR3 lacked stop codons and remained in frame with V and J, and all other rearrangements were classified as non-productive. Following IMGT convention, CDR3 was defined as the stretch from the second conserved V-encoded cysteine to the conserved J-encoded phenylalanine. The earlier analysis of more than 450 of the donors excluded sequences that lacked an unambiguous match to a single V gene segment. An earlier analysis of 450 to 650 of the donors called V segments functional above 56.7% productive rearrangements and segregating when the between-donor standard deviation exceeded 5%. A statistical classification framework was developed to diagnose cytomegalovirus status using the catalog of TCR beta chain sequences. A later analysis assigned V and J genes by comparing TCR nucleotide sequences with IMGT/GENE-DB human TR gene sequences. In a later analysis, CDR3 sequences and most-parsimonious VDJ recombination scenarios were assigned using the TCRdist pipeline. In a later analysis, every TCR beta chain was defined by the combination of its CDR3 amino acid sequence and its V-gene family, and reads without a unique V-gene family were dropped. As a way to deal with suspected cross-contamination and a sequencing artifact, a later analysis dropped hundreds of nucleotide sequences that were highly shared and had low generation probability. A later analysis calculated a clonal expansion index for each public chain from normalized within-repertoire ranks of inferred template counts. In a later analysis, generation probabilities were computed using a VDJ recombination model fitted to out-of-frame rearrangements, and the results were checked against IGoR. In a later analysis, TCR-TCR, TCR-HLA and TCR-CMV co-occurrence was scored with hypergeometric tests, and a repertoire-size bias correction was applied to TCR pairs. A later analysis estimated false discovery rates by permuting HLA or CMV assignments 20 times. In a later analysis, co-occurring TCRs were grouped with DBSCAN, and TCRdist sequence similarity was added when clustering was performed within HLA-allele-positive subsets. Co-occurrence clustering excluded repertoires with fewer than 30,000 or more than 120,000 public chains, plus five with anomalous nucleotide sharing. The table was pulled from immuneACCESS by TCRdb, which kept in-frame rearrangements only. Such tables lose some clones; where checked, under half of the loss comes from unresolved V genes, and the rest has no known cause. For V, J and clone size, that table is used; D and trimming come from the DNA. The sample table contains some 120,000 clones; only one count was recorded for 55% to 75% of them. The top ten hold 3.5% to 4.5% of the sample.

V is pared back by 5 bases and J by 0 bases, with 11 bases lying between the germline termini. The germline V gene gives CDR1 as SGHAT and CDR2 as FQNNGV. Reading from cysteine to phenylalanine, the CDR3 counts 16 amino acids. Here the CDR3 DNA is all that survives: 48 bases in frame from base 1. The cohort was made up of approximately 700 healthy bone marrow donors. All cohort members were sampled while nominally healthy, although unrecorded immune exposures were likely present. The donor tested CMV seronegative and was one of the 352 seronegative cohort members. A peripheral blood sample was collected from each donor, and TCR beta sequencing was performed on peripheral blood mononuclear cells. The Qiagen DNeasy Blood Extraction Kit was used to extract genomic DNA from the blood cell samples.

The source of this sequence is a man younger than 40 in good health and CMV-seronegative. The sequence links TRBV11-2 to TRBJ2-6; no D gene is confidently identified. The sample taken for sequencing was PBMCs. The bases read TGTGCCAGCAGCCCGACACTGATCTCTGGGGCCAACGTCCTGACTTTC. Translated, it reads CASSPTLISGANVLTF.